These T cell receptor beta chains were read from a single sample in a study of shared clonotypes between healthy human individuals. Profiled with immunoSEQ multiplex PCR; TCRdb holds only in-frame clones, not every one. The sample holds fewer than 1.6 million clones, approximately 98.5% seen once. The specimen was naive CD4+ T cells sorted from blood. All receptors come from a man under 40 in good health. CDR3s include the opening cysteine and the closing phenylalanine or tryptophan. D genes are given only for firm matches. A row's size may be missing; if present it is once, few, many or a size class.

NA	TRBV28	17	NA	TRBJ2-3	CASSLGLGKAMADTQYF	TGTGCCAGCAGTTTGGGGTTGGGTAAGGCTATGGCAGATACGCAGTATTTT
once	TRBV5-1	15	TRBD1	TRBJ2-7	CASSLGGQGTHEQYF	TGCGCCAGCAGCTTGGGGGGACAGGGGACCCACGAGCAGTACTTC
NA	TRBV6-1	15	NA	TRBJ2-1	CASSTRPSAYNEQFF	TGTGCCAGCAGTACCCGCCCTAGCGCCTACAATGAGCAGTTCTTC
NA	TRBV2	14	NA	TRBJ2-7	CASSENPLPYEQYF	TGTGCCAGCAGTGAAAATCCTCTCCCCTACGAGCAGTACTTC
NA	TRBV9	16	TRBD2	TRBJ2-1	CASSVASGREYNEQFF	TGTGCCAGCAGCGTAGCTAGCGGGAGGGAGTACAATGAGCAGTTCTTC
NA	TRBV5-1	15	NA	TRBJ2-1	CASSSGVLSYNEQFF	TGCGCCAGCAGCTCAGGGGTCCTCTCCTACAATGAGCAGTTCTTC
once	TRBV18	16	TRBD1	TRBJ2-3	CASSPPRQGAADTQYF	TGTGCCAGCTCACCACCTAGGCAGGGGGCCGCAGATACGCAGTATTTT
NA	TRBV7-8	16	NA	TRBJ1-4	CASSNTRGQGTEKLFF	TGTGCCAGCAGCAATACTCGGGGGCAGGGGACTGAAAAACTGTTTTTT
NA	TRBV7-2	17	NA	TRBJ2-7	CASSYFTAGLSSYEQYF	TGTGCCAGCAGCTACTTTACGGCAGGCCTGAGCTCCTACGAGCAGTACTTC
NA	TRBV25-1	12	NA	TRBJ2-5	CASSEFRETQYF	TGTGCCAGCAGTGAATTTCGGGAGACCCAGTACTTC
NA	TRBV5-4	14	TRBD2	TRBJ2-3	CASSLAGGGDTQYF	TGTGCCAGCAGCCTAGCGGGAGGGGGAGATACGCAGTATTTT
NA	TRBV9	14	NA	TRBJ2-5	CASSVGQNQETQYF	TGTGCCAGCAGCGTAGGGCAGAATCAAGAGACCCAGTACTTC